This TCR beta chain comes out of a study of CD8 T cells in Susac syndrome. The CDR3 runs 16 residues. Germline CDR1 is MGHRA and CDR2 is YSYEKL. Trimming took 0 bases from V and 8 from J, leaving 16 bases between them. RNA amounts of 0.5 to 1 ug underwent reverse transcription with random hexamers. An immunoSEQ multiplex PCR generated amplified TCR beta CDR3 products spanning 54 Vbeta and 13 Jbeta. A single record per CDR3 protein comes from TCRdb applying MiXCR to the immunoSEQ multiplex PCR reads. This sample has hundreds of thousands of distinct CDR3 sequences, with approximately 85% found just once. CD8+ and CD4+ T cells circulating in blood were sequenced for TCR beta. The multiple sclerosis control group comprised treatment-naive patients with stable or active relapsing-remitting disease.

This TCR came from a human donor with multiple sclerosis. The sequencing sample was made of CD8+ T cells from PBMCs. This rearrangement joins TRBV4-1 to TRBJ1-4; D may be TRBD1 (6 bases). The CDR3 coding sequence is TGCGCCAGCAGCCAAGAGAGGGCGGGGGGCCACGAAAAACTGTTTTTT. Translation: CASSQERAGGHEKLFF.